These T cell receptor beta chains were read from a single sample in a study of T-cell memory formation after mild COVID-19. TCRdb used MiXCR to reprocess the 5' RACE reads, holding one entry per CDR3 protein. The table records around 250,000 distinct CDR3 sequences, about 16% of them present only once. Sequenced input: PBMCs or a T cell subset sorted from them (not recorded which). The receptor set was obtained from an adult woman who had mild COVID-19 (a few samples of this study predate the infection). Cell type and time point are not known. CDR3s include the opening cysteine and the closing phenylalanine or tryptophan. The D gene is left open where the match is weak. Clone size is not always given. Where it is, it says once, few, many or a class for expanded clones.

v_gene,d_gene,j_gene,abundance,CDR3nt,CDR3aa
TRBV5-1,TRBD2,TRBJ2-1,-,TGCGCCAGCAGCTCAGGCGGGGGGAGCGTCTACAATGAGCAGTTCTTC,CASSSGGGSVYNEQFF
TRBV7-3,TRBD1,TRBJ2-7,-,TGTGCCAGCAGCTCCCGGACAGGAACCACCTACGAGCAGTACTTC,CASSSRTGTTYEQYF
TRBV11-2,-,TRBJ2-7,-,TGTGCCAGCAGCTTAGCTATAGGGGGGTCCTACGAGCAGTACTTC,CASSLAIGGSYEQYF
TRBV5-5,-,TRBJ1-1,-,TGTGCCAGCAGCTTGGAGGGCGGGGGGAGAACGACTGAAGCTTTCTTT,CASSLEGGGRTTEAFF
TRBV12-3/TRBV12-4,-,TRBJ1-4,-,TGTGCCAGCAGTTTGGCAGGGGCAGATGAAAAACTGTTTTTT,CASSLAGADEKLFF
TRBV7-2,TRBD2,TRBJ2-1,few,TGTGCCAGCAGCTTAGGGTTTGGGCGACTAGCGGGAGGATCCAATGAGCAGTTCTTC,CASSLGFGRLAGGSNEQFF
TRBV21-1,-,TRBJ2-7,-,TGTGCCAGCAGCAAAGATGGCGGGGACCTACGGGCCTACGAGCAGTACTTC,CASSKDGGDLRAYEQYF
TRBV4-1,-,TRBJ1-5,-,TGCGCCAGCAGCCAAGATGGGCAACGGCCCCAGCATTTT,CASSQDGQRPQHF
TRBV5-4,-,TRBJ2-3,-,TGTGCCAGCAGCTTCAAACAGGGCGCAGATACGCAGTATTTT,CASSFKQGADTQYF
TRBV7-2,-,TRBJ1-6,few,TGTGCCAGCAGCTTAGCAGGGGAACTCTATAATTCACCCCTCCACTTT,CASSLAGELYNSPLHF
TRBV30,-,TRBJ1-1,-,TGTGCCTGGATGGTGACAGCGAACACTGAAGCTTTCTTT,CAWMVTANTEAFF
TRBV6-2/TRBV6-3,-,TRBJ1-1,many,TGTGCCAGCAGTGCCATTGTGGCGGGTGATAGAAACACTGAAGCTTTCTTT,CASSAIVAGDRNTEAFF
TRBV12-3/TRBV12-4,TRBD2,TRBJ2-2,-,TGTGCCAGCAGTTTAGGACTAGCGGGATCCGGGGAGCTGTTTTTT,CASSLGLAGSGELFF
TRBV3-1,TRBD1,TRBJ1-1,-,TGTGCCAGCAGACAGTTCGGTGCGAGGACAGGGAGTGAAGCTTTCTTT,CASRQFGARTGSEAFF
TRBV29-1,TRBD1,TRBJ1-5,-,TGCAGCGTACAACAGGGGACTAGCAATCAGCCCCAGCATTTT,CSVQQGTSNQPQHF
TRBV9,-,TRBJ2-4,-,TGTGCCAGCAGCATTCGCCCGACTCTAGCCAAAAACATTCAGTACTTC,CASSIRPTLAKNIQYF
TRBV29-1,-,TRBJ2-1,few,TGCAGCGTTGTGGGGACGGTGGGCTACAATGAGCAGTTCTTC,CSVVGTVGYNEQFF
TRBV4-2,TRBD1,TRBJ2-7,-,TGTGCCAGCACCCAAGCCGGGACAGATTTCTCCTACGAGCAGTACTTC,CASTQAGTDFSYEQYF
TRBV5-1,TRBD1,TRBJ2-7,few,TGCGCCAGCAGCCTGTCGGGACAGCCCTACGAGCAGTACTTC,CASSLSGQPYEQYF
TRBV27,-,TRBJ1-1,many,TGTGCCAGCAGACCCCTGGGTGAGCGGAGGAACACTGAAGCTTTCTTT,CASRPLGERRNTEAFF
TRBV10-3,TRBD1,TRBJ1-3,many,TGTGCCATCACCCCCGGACAGGGCTACTCTGGAAACACCATATATTTT,CAITPGQGYSGNTIYF
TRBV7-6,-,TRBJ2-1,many,TGTGCCAGCAGCCCGGGAGAGGGCTCCTACAATGAGCAGTTCTTC,CASSPGEGSYNEQFF
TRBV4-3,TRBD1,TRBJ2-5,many,TGCGCCAGCAGCCAAGCCCCGGGGACAGGGAGGGCCCAGTACTTC,CASSQAPGTGRAQYF
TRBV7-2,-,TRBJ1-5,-,TGTGCCAGCAGCCCATTCGCAGGGTTAACTCAGCCCCAGCATTTT,CASSPFAGLTQPQHF
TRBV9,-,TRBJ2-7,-,TGTGCCAGCAGCACAGACCCATCCTACGAGCAGTACTTC,CASSTDPSYEQYF
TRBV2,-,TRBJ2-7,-,TGTGCCAGCGGAGACGGGGCTCGGGACGAGCAGTACTTC,CASGDGARDEQYF
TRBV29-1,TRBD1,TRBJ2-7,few,TGCAGCGTTGAATACAGGGGTTCGCGGGAGCAGTACTTC,CSVEYRGSREQYF
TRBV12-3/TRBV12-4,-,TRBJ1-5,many,TGTGCCAGCAGTTTAGCTGGTCAGGCCCCCAATCAGCCCCAGCATTTT,CASSLAGQAPNQPQHF
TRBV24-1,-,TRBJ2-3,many,TGTGCCACCGGGGACGACTTCACAGATACGCAGTATTTT,CATGDDFTDTQYF
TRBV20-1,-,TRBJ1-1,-,TGCAGTGCTAGAGCTGGGAGAGTTAGCACTGAAGCTTTCTTT,CSARAGRVSTEAFF
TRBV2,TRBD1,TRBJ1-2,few,TGTGCCAGCAGTTACTCCAGGGGGCGGCCCTATGGCTACACCTTC,CASSYSRGRPYGYTF
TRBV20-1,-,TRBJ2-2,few,TGCAGTGCTAGAGATCGGAGGCAGGGATCCGGGGAGCTGTTTTTT,CSARDRRQGSGELFF
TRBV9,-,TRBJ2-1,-,TGTGCCAGCAGCGTAAATGGCGATGAGCAGTTCTTC,CASSVNGDEQFF
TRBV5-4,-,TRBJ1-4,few,TGTGCCAGCAGCCGGATGAAGGGACATAATGAAAAACTGTTTTTT,CASSRMKGHNEKLFF
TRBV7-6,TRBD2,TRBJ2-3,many,TGTGCCAGCAGCCTCGGGGCTAGCGGGATCACAGATACGCAGTATTTT,CASSLGASGITDTQYF
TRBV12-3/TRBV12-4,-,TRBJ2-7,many,TGTGCCAGCAGTTTGTCGGCAGGGGATAGTGACGAGCAGTACTTC,CASSLSAGDSDEQYF
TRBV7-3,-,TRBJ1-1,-,TGTGCCAGCAGCTTAGACGGGGAGAACACTGAAGCTTTCTTT,CASSLDGENTEAFF
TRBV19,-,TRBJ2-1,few,TGTGCCAGTAGTAGGACAGGGGTCCGGGGTAGCGGGATTTACAATGAGCAGTTCTTC,CASSRTGVRGSGIYNEQFF
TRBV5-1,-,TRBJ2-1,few,TGCGCCAGCAGCGCAAGCGGACAGTTCTCGAATGAGCAGTTCTTC,CASSASGQFSNEQFF
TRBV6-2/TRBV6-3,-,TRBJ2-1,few,TGTGCCAGCAGTTACGGCCTGTTCGGGTCCTTTAATGAGCAGTTCTTC,CASSYGLFGSFNEQFF
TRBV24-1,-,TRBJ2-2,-,TGTGCCACCAGTGACTTGCATTCGGGGGAGACCGGGGAGCTGTTTTTT,CATSDLHSGETGELFF
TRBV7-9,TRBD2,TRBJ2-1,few,TGTGCCAGCAGCTTGGGGGGGGAGTACAATGAGCAGTTCTTC,CASSLGGEYNEQFF
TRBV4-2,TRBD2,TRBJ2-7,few,TGTGCCAGCAGACCTACTAGCGGGAGTTACGAGCAGTACTTC,CASRPTSGSYEQYF
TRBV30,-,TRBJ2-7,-,TGTGCCTGGCATAAGGGGTACGAGCAGTACTTC,CAWHKGYEQYF
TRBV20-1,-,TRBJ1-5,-,TGCAGTGCTAGAGTTCCAGGCGGGCAGCCCCAGCATTTT,CSARVPGGQPQHF
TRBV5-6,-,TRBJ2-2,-,TGTGCCAGCAGCTTGCCGCCCCTAACGAACACCGGGGAGCTGTTTTTT,CASSLPPLTNTGELFF